This is a list of T cell receptor beta chains from one sample in a study of immune characterization of retroperitoneal liposarcoma. MiXCR, applied by TCRdb to the PCR reads, yields one record per CDR3 protein. The sample shows over 9,000 distinct CDR3 sequences, around a quarter of them seen only once. Source material: tumor tissue. The receptors shown here come from a male donor with retroperitoneal liposarcoma. The CDR3 runs from the conserved cysteine through the conserved F or W. Each record gives: CDR3 DNA, CDR3 protein, V gene, D gene, clone size, J gene. D genes are given only for firm matches. The size entry is marked missing in some rows and otherwise reads once, few, many or a size class.

CDR3 DNA: TGTGCCAGCGGGGCGGGAGTGGGGAATGAGCAGTACTTC
CDR3 protein: CASGAGVGNEQYF
V gene: TRBV6-5
D gene: TRBD2
clone size: once
J gene: TRBJ2-7

CDR3 DNA: TGTGCCAGCAGTGAGGCGGGGAGACCTGGAAACACCATATATTTT
CDR3 protein: CASSEAGRPGNTIYF
V gene: TRBV6-1
D gene: -
clone size: many
J gene: TRBJ1-3

CDR3 DNA: TGTGCCAGCAGTTACTCGGCCGGGGCTCTCCAAGAGACCCAGTACTTC
CDR3 protein: CASSYSAGALQETQYF
V gene: TRBV6-6
D gene: -
clone size: medium-sized
J gene: TRBJ2-5

CDR3 DNA: TGTGCCAGCAGCGGACAGGGGGCCGTCTACGAGCAGTACTTC
CDR3 protein: CASSGQGAVYEQYF
V gene: TRBV6-1
D gene: TRBD1
clone size: medium-sized
J gene: TRBJ2-7

CDR3 DNA: TGTGCCAGCAGTGATGTGCAGCCCCAGCATTTT
CDR3 protein: CASSDVQPQHF
V gene: TRBV6-1
D gene: -
clone size: many
J gene: TRBJ1-5

CDR3 DNA: TGTGCCAGCAGTGAATTGCTCGGGAACGACAATGAGCAGTACTTC
CDR3 protein: CASSELLGNDNEQYF
V gene: TRBV6-1
D gene: -
clone size: -
J gene: TRBJ2-4

CDR3 DNA: TGTGCCAGCAGTTTGAGCAGGTCCACAGATACGCAGTATTTT
CDR3 protein: CASSLSRSTDTQYF
V gene: TRBV12-3/TRBV12-4
D gene: -
clone size: -
J gene: TRBJ2-3

CDR3 DNA: TGTGCCAGCAGCCAACAAAGCGGGAGGGCCGGGGAGCAGTTCTTC
CDR3 protein: CASSQQSGRAGEQFF
V gene: TRBV7-2
D gene: TRBD2
clone size: -
J gene: TRBJ2-1

CDR3 DNA: TGTGCCAGCAGTGATACCGGGACAGGGGATCCCTACAATGAGCAGTTCTTC
CDR3 protein: CASSDTGTGDPYNEQFF
V gene: TRBV6-4
D gene: TRBD1
clone size: medium-sized
J gene: TRBJ2-1

CDR3 DNA: TGTGCCAGCAGCTTAGGGACTAGCGGGGGCAATGAGCAGTACTTC
CDR3 protein: CASSLGTSGGNEQYF
V gene: TRBV7-2
D gene: TRBD2
clone size: -
J gene: TRBJ2-7

CDR3 DNA: TGTGCCAGCAGTTTTGGTGGGATGACCTACAATGAGCAGTTCTTC
CDR3 protein: CASSFGGMTYNEQFF
V gene: TRBV27
D gene: -
clone size: few
J gene: TRBJ2-1

CDR3 DNA: TGTGCCAGCAGCTTAATAGGGGCCGATGAGCAGTTCTTC
CDR3 protein: CASSLIGADEQFF
V gene: TRBV7-3
D gene: -
clone size: medium-sized
J gene: TRBJ2-1

CDR3 DNA: TGTGCCAGCAGCTCTGGGGTGGGGGAGCAGTACTTC
CDR3 protein: CASSSGVGEQYF
V gene: TRBV11-2
D gene: -
clone size: many
J gene: TRBJ2-5

CDR3 DNA: TGTGCCAGCAGTGAGAGCGGGGGTGTCAATGAGCAGTACTTC
CDR3 protein: CASSESGGVNEQYF
V gene: TRBV6-1
D gene: TRBD2
clone size: many
J gene: TRBJ2-7

CDR3 DNA: TGTGCCAGCAGTCCCTGGAGCACAGATACGCAGTATTTT
CDR3 protein: CASSPWSTDTQYF
V gene: TRBV27
D gene: -
clone size: -
J gene: TRBJ2-3

CDR3 DNA: TGTGCCAGCAGCACAGGGGCTGGGGGGACCCAGTACTTC
CDR3 protein: CASSTGAGGTQYF
V gene: TRBV6-1
D gene: TRBD1
clone size: medium-sized
J gene: TRBJ2-5

CDR3 DNA: TGTGCCAGCAGTTTCCGCGGACAGGGGGACATTCAGTTCTTC
CDR3 protein: CASSFRGQGDIQFF
V gene: TRBV6-1
D gene: TRBD1
clone size: -
J gene: TRBJ2-1

CDR3 DNA: TGTGCCAGCAGTGAACGGAGGTCGGGGGGCTCCACAGATACGCAGTATTTT
CDR3 protein: CASSERRSGGSTDTQYF
V gene: TRBV6-1
D gene: -
clone size: few
J gene: TRBJ2-3

CDR3 DNA: TGTGCCAGCAGCTCCGGGACGGCCCTTAACACCGGGGAGCTGTTTTTT
CDR3 protein: CASSSGTALNTGELFF
V gene: TRBV7-2
D gene: -
clone size: many
J gene: TRBJ2-2

CDR3 DNA: TGTGCCAGCAGTTACTCGTCAGCCAGCAATGAGCAGTTCTTC
CDR3 protein: CASSYSSASNEQFF
V gene: TRBV6-6
D gene: -
clone size: few
J gene: TRBJ2-1

CDR3 DNA: TGTGCCAGCAGTGACTCCGAGGGGTTGGGGAATGAGCAGTACTTC
CDR3 protein: CASSDSEGLGNEQYF
V gene: TRBV6-4
D gene: -
clone size: many
J gene: TRBJ2-7

CDR3 DNA: TGTGCCAGCAGTATACGGGGGACCCAGTTCTTC
CDR3 protein: CASSIRGTQFF
V gene: TRBV6-1
D gene: -
clone size: -
J gene: TRBJ2-1

CDR3 DNA: TGTGCCAGCAGTGATTGGGGGGCGTTTGGTGAAGCTTTCTTT
CDR3 protein: CASSDWGAFGEAFF
V gene: TRBV6-1
D gene: -
clone size: few
J gene: TRBJ1-1

CDR3 DNA: TGTGCCACCAGTGATCCCGGGACAGCTTACAATGAGCAGTTCTTC
CDR3 protein: CATSDPGTAYNEQFF
V gene: TRBV24-1
D gene: TRBD1
clone size: -
J gene: TRBJ2-1

CDR3 DNA: TGTGCCAGCAGCTTCCGGGGGGAATACACTGAAGCTTTCTTT
CDR3 protein: CASSFRGEYTEAFF
V gene: TRBV7-2
D gene: -
clone size: many
J gene: TRBJ1-1

CDR3 DNA: TGCGCCAGCAGCCCGACACCAACCGGGGAGCTGTTTTTT
CDR3 protein: CASSPTPTGELFF
V gene: TRBV4-3
D gene: -
clone size: -
J gene: TRBJ2-2

CDR3 DNA: TGTGCCAGCACCGATTTTAACGAGCAGTTCTTC
CDR3 protein: CASTDFNEQFF
V gene: TRBV6-5
D gene: -
clone size: few
J gene: TRBJ2-1

CDR3 DNA: TGTGCCAGCAGCTCGAGCGGGACAGGAGGTGAAAAACTGTTTTTT
CDR3 protein: CASSSSGTGGEKLFF
V gene: TRBV7-2
D gene: TRBD1
clone size: -
J gene: TRBJ1-4

CDR3 DNA: TGTGCCAGCAGCCCCCCGGGACTAGCCACCTACGAGCAGTACTTC
CDR3 protein: CASSPPGLATYEQYF
V gene: TRBV6-1
D gene: TRBD2
clone size: few
J gene: TRBJ2-7

CDR3 DNA: TGTGCCAGCAGCGTCCGCCCCCGGGACAGGGGCTCCCTGTCCAGCGCCTACGAGCAGTACTTC
CDR3 protein: CASSVRPRDRGSLSSAYEQYF
V gene: TRBV12-3/TRBV12-4
D gene: TRBD1
clone size: medium-sized
J gene: TRBJ2-7

CDR3 DNA: TGTGCCAGCAGTGAAGAAGATGGGAGCACAGATACGCAGTATTTT
CDR3 protein: CASSEEDGSTDTQYF
V gene: TRBV6-1
D gene: -
clone size: few
J gene: TRBJ2-3

CDR3 DNA: TGTGCCAGCAGAACCTTAGGGACTAGCTGGGAGCAGTACTTC
CDR3 protein: CASRTLGTSWEQYF
V gene: TRBV6-1
D gene: TRBD2
clone size: many
J gene: TRBJ2-5

CDR3 DNA: TGTGCCAGCACATTGGGAGGGGGGTGGACTGAAGCTTTCTTT
CDR3 protein: CASTLGGGWTEAFF
V gene: TRBV12-3/TRBV12-4
D gene: -
clone size: medium-sized
J gene: TRBJ1-1

CDR3 DNA: TGTGCCAGCAGCCCTATGAGTGAGCAGTACTTC
CDR3 protein: CASSPMSEQYF
V gene: TRBV7-2
D gene: -
clone size: medium-sized
J gene: TRBJ2-5

CDR3 DNA: TGTGCCAGCAGTGGGCCCGGGGGAACCTACGAGCAGTACTTC
CDR3 protein: CASSGPGGTYEQYF
V gene: TRBV6-1
D gene: -
clone size: many
J gene: TRBJ2-7

CDR3 DNA: TGTGCCAGCAGTAGCGGGACAGGGGGAAACACCATATATTTT
CDR3 protein: CASSSGTGGNTIYF
V gene: TRBV12-3/TRBV12-4
D gene: TRBD1
clone size: few
J gene: TRBJ1-3

CDR3 DNA: TGTGCCAGCAGTAGCCCGAGGGGACGCTCCTACAATGAGCAGTTCTTC
CDR3 protein: CASSSPRGRSYNEQFF
V gene: TRBV27
D gene: -
clone size: medium-sized
J gene: TRBJ2-1

CDR3 DNA: TGTGCCAGCAGCTCCATGGGTCGGGAGCAGTACTTC
CDR3 protein: CASSSMGREQYF
V gene: TRBV7-6
D gene: -
clone size: many
J gene: TRBJ2-5

CDR3 DNA: TGTGCCAGCAGCCTAGCGGGCGACCTTCCCTACGAGCAGTTCTTC
CDR3 protein: CASSLAGDLPYEQFF
V gene: TRBV6-1
D gene: TRBD2
clone size: few
J gene: TRBJ2-1

CDR3 DNA: TGTGCCAGCATCCGGACAGGGGGCTTTGATGAGCAGTTCTTC
CDR3 protein: CASIRTGGFDEQFF
V gene: TRBV12-3/TRBV12-4
D gene: TRBD1
clone size: medium-sized
J gene: TRBJ2-1

CDR3 DNA: TGCGCCAGCAGTGAAGGGGGGACACTTCTTAATTCACCCCTCCACTTT
CDR3 protein: CASSEGGTLLNSPLHF
V gene: TRBV10-1
D gene: -
clone size: -
J gene: TRBJ1-6

CDR3 DNA: TGCGCCAGCAGTGAGGTTTTTTCGGCGAGCTCCTACGAGCAGTTCTTC
CDR3 protein: CASSEVFSASSYEQFF
V gene: TRBV10-1
D gene: -
clone size: -
J gene: TRBJ2-1

CDR3 DNA: TGTGCCAGCAGCACAGGGACTAACACCGGGGAGCTGTTTTTT
CDR3 protein: CASSTGTNTGELFF
V gene: TRBV6-4
D gene: -
clone size: medium-sized
J gene: TRBJ2-2

CDR3 DNA: TGTGCCAGCAGCTTGGGGACTAGGAAAGAGACCCAGTTCTTC
CDR3 protein: CASSLGTRKETQFF
V gene: TRBV7-2
D gene: TRBD2
clone size: many
J gene: TRBJ2-1

CDR3 DNA: TGTGCCAGCAGTGTAGACCTAGGAGGCTACACCTTC
CDR3 protein: CASSVDLGGYTF
V gene: TRBV6-6
D gene: -
clone size: -
J gene: TRBJ1-2

CDR3 DNA: TGTGCCAGCAGTTTTCGGGGCAATGAGCAGTTCTTC
CDR3 protein: CASSFRGNEQFF
V gene: TRBV27
D gene: -
clone size: few
J gene: TRBJ2-1

CDR3 DNA: TGTGCCAGCAGTCGGACAGGGAGTGACAGTGGGGGCTACACCTTC
CDR3 protein: CASSRTGSDSGGYTF
V gene: TRBV6-5
D gene: TRBD1
clone size: once
J gene: TRBJ1-2

CDR3 DNA: TGTGCCAGCTCAGTGGGCACCGGGGAGCTGTTTTTT
CDR3 protein: CASSVGTGELFF
V gene: TRBV7-2
D gene: -
clone size: medium-sized
J gene: TRBJ2-2

CDR3 DNA: TGTGCCAGCAGCTTACTTGGACCCTCGAACAATGAGCAGTTCTTC
CDR3 protein: CASSLLGPSNNEQFF
V gene: TRBV7-3
D gene: -
clone size: medium-sized
J gene: TRBJ2-1

CDR3 DNA: TGCGCCAGCAGCCTAAGAGCGGGACTAGGCCTGGTCAATGAGCAGTTCTTC
CDR3 protein: CASSLRAGLGLVNEQFF
V gene: TRBV4-1
D gene: TRBD2
clone size: -
J gene: TRBJ2-1

CDR3 DNA: TGTGCCAGCAGCGACGCCAATAGCGGGAGGGGCACAGATACGCAGTATTTT
CDR3 protein: CASSDANSGRGTDTQYF
V gene: TRBV11-1
D gene: TRBD2
clone size: -
J gene: TRBJ2-3

CDR3 DNA: TGTGCCAGCAGTTTGGGGCAAGGAGGGGGTTCCACAGATACGCAGTATTTT
CDR3 protein: CASSLGQGGGSTDTQYF
V gene: TRBV12-3/TRBV12-4
D gene: -
clone size: many
J gene: TRBJ2-3

CDR3 DNA: TGTGCCAGCAGTGCCGGACAGTCGTTTTCCTACGAGCAGTTCTTC
CDR3 protein: CASSAGQSFSYEQFF
V gene: TRBV6-1
D gene: -
clone size: many
J gene: TRBJ2-1

CDR3 DNA: TGCGCCAACAGCCCCGGTAGAGGAAAAGAATTTGGGACCCAGTACTTC
CDR3 protein: CANSPGRGKEFGTQYF
V gene: TRBV4-1
D gene: -
clone size: -
J gene: TRBJ2-5

CDR3 DNA: TGTGCCAGCAGCTTAAGGTTCGGGCCTCGCTACGAGCAGTTCTTC
CDR3 protein: CASSLRFGPRYEQFF
V gene: TRBV7-8
D gene: -
clone size: medium-sized
J gene: TRBJ2-1

CDR3 DNA: TGTGCCAGCACCGAACTCCCCTCACCCCTCCACTTT
CDR3 protein: CASTELPSPLHF
V gene: TRBV6-1
D gene: -
clone size: medium-sized
J gene: TRBJ1-6

CDR3 DNA: TGTGCCAGCAGCCCCAGGCACAATGAGCAGTACTTC
CDR3 protein: CASSPRHNEQYF
V gene: TRBV11-2
D gene: -
clone size: -
J gene: TRBJ2-5

CDR3 DNA: TGTGCCAGCAGCCCCAGAGGAGGGGTTCACTATGGCTACACCTTC
CDR3 protein: CASSPRGGVHYGYTF
V gene: TRBV11-2
D gene: -
clone size: -
J gene: TRBJ1-2

CDR3 DNA: TGTGCCAGCAGTTTCATTCCCGGGACTAGCGGGAGATACGAGCAGTACTTC
CDR3 protein: CASSFIPGTSGRYEQYF
V gene: TRBV11-2
D gene: TRBD2
clone size: -
J gene: TRBJ2-7